Below, 10 T cell receptor beta chains from the same sample are listed, as sequenced in a study of spatial heterogeneity in lung cancer. Time point given: blood at routine non-recurrence follow-up after resection. TCRdb itself ran the 5' RACE reads through MiXCR, one entry per CDR3 protein. The table includes about 750 distinct CDR3 sequences, 60% to 70% detected once. This specimen consisted of PBMCs, obtained at follow-up. These receptors all stem from a female donor with early-stage non-small cell lung cancer.

In regard to this clonotype: This beta chain appears as a stray read in a library generated for alpha chains; its size is not informative. In DNA form, the CDR3 reads TGCGCCAGCAGTGGCACAGGGGGCGCCTATGGCTACACCTTC. Its protein is CASSGTGGAYGYTF. This rearrangement joins TRBV10-2 to TRBJ1-2; TRBD1 matches 9 bases. The CDR3 has 14 amino acids. Germline CDR1 reads WSHSY; CDR2 reads SAAADI. V lost 4 bases to trimming and J lost 4 bases; unmatched junction nucleotides: 4.

Remarks on this clonotype: This beta chain turned up in a library designed for alpha chains; as an off-target read, its abundance says little. This chain joins TRBV29-1 and TRBJ2-1; TRBD2 aligns across 13 bases. Trimming cost V 3 bases and J 9 bases; bases outside gene matches: 8. Germline loops: CDR1 SQVTM, CDR2 ANQGSEA. The length of the CDR3 is 15 residues. The CDR3 nucleotides read TGCAGCGTTGACGGGACTAGCGGGAACGGCATTGAGCAGTTCTTC. Translation gives CSVDGTSGNGIEQFF.

About this clonotype itself: This beta chain appears as a stray read in a library generated for alpha chains; its size is not informative. V gene TRBV20-1 combines with J gene TRBJ2-1; D might be TRBD2 (5 bases). Germline CDR1 reads DFQATT; CDR2 reads SNEGSKA (reference sequence). V lost 0 bases and J lost 7, with 19 bases in between. This CDR3 has 16 residues. CDR3 amino acids: CSARDRGSRWRNEQFF. CDR3 nucleotides: TGCAGTGCTAGAGATCGGGGATCCCGCTGGAGGAATGAGCAGTTCTTC.

This clonotype was seen once. Because the library targeted alpha chains, this beta chain is an off-target read whose size means little. CDR3 residues: CASSLAAGLAGINEQFF. CDR3 nucleotide sequence: TGTGCCAGCAGCTTAGCGGCCGGACTAGCGGGAATAAATGAGCAGTTCTTC. V usage is TRBV11-1 and J usage is TRBJ2-1, with TRBD2 matching over 12 bases. The germline CDR1 and CDR2 sequences are SGHAT and FQDESV (reference sequence). This CDR3 has 17 amino acids. V was clipped by 0 bases and J by 7 bases; unmatched bases: 7.

On this clonotype itself: A library prepared for alpha chains yielded this beta chain as an off-target read; its size is of little meaning. The genes are TRBV6-5 and TRBJ2-2; D might be TRBD2 (6 bases). CDR3 size: 13 residues. The V end was cut by 4 bases, the J end by 4 bases, with 7 bases between. Germline-derived CDR1 and CDR2 are MNHEY and SVGAGI. CDR3 nucleotide sequence: TGTGCCAGCAGTTGGGACTTCACCGGGGAGCTGTTTTTT. It encodes CASSWDFTGELFF.

Note on this clonotype: This beta chain is off target for a library built for alpha chains, so its abundance means little. The chain has TRBV6-5 and TRBJ1-1; 7 positions match TRBD1. The CDR3 loop spans 17 amino acids. V shed 3 bases and J 5 bases; nucleotides not matched to a gene: 15. The V gene's germline CDR1 is MNHEY and CDR2 SVGAGI. CDR3 loop: CASSYSGPGGTRTEAFF. The CDR3, as DNA: TGTGCCAGCAGTTATTCAGGGCCAGGGGGAACGAGGACTGAAGCTTTCTTT.

This clonotype was detected a few times. Because the library targeted alpha chains, this beta chain is an off-target read whose size means little. The chain links TRBV29-1 to TRBJ2-5; D is perhaps TRBD2 (5 bases). The germline gives CDR1 SQVTM, CDR2 ANQGSEA. The CDR3 extends over 13 amino acids. V was cut by 4 bases and J by 4 bases, with 13 bases left in between. CDR3 region: CSVARDSTETQYF. CDR3 coding DNA: TGCAGCGTTGCACGGGATTCGACAGAGACCCAGTACTTC. Using reference TRBV29-1 and TRBJ2-5 for the parts outside the CDR3, the full variable domain is SAVISQKPSRDICQRGTSLTIQCQVDSQVTMMFWYRQQPGQSLTLIATANQGSEATYESGFVIDKFPISRPNLTFSTLTVSNMSPEDSSIYLCSVARDSTETQYFGPGTRLLVL.

With regard to this clonotype: The library was designed around alpha chains, so this beta chain is a stray read whose abundance carries little weight. The J gene is TRBJ1-4, the V gene TRBV6-1; D gene uncertain. Trimming removed 5 bases at V and 5 bases at J, with 9 bases between. Germline V lookup: CDR1 MNHNS, CDR2 SASEGT. This CDR3 region has 13 residues. CDR3 DNA sequence: TGTGCCAGCAGTAACGGGCTGAATGAAAAACTGTTTTTT. Encoded protein: CASSNGLNEKLFF.

Turning to this clonotype: This beta chain appears as a stray read in a library generated for alpha chains; its size is not informative. The V and J genes are TRBV29-1 and TRBJ2-1; 7 nucleotides agree with TRBD1. V lost 6 bases, J lost 2 bases, and 7 bases stayed unmatched. The CDR3 length is 14 residues. Germline V CDR1 and CDR2: SQVTM, ANQGSEA. Here the CDR3 DNA reads TGCAGCGTGGATGAAGGACAGGCCTACAATGAGCAGTTCTTC. Protein sequence: CSVDEGQAYNEQFF.

Notes on this clonotype: One end of the junction does not line up with germline, which may come from a read error. Within a library made for alpha chains, this beta chain is off target, and its count is uninformative. The J gene is TRBJ2-7, the V gene TRBV23-1; perhaps TRBD1 as D (6 bases). TRBV23-1 is noted as an ORF with a role that remains uncertain. The CDR3 has 14 amino acids. The CDR3 sequence is CASSHPDRSSEQYF. In DNA, the CDR3 is TGCGCCAGCAGTCATCCCGACAGGTCCTCCGAGCAGTACTTC.